These T cell receptor beta chains were read from a single sample in a study of shared clonotypes between healthy human individuals. The data were produced by immunoSEQ multiplex PCR, yet TCRdb's version contains in-frame clones alone and is incomplete. The sample holds about 490,000 clones, 65% to 80% seen once. Material for sequencing was PBMCs. These receptors were obtained from a woman aged 40 to 55 in good health. Some clones in this sample may be carry-over from other donors' samples. Each CDR3 is given with its conserved first and last residue. Each record gives: CDR3 length, V gene, D gene, clone size, J gene, CDR3 protein, CDR3 DNA. D genes are given only for firm matches. Rows give clone size only sometimes, using once, few, many, or a class for an expanded clone.

cdr3_length: 18; v_call: TRBV15; d_call: TRBD1; clone_size: -; j_call: TRBJ1-3; cdr3_aa: CATSRDGTGVTSGNTIYF; cdr3_nt: TGTGCCACCAGCAGAGATGGGACAGGGGTCACCTCTGGAAACACCATATATTTT
cdr3_length: 15; v_call: TRBV18; d_call: -; clone_size: -; j_call: TRBJ2-3; cdr3_aa: CASSPLPTSTDTQYF; cdr3_nt: TGTGCCAGCTCACCCCTTCCTACTAGCACAGATACGCAGTATTTT
cdr3_length: 15; v_call: TRBV5-1; d_call: -; clone_size: -; j_call: TRBJ1-1; cdr3_aa: CASKVAPAVGTEAFF; cdr3_nt: TGCGCCAGCAAAGTGGCCCCCGCGGTTGGCACTGAAGCTTTCTTT
cdr3_length: 15; v_call: TRBV2; d_call: -; clone_size: once; j_call: TRBJ2-6; cdr3_aa: CASSPRGAGANVLTF; cdr3_nt: TGTGCCAGCAGCCCCAGGGGGGCCGGGGCCAACGTCCTGACTTTC
cdr3_length: 15; v_call: TRBV9; d_call: -; clone_size: -; j_call: TRBJ2-3; cdr3_aa: CASSSEGRSVDTQYF; cdr3_nt: TGTGCCAGCAGCTCAGAGGGCCGGTCTGTAGATACGCAGTATTTT
cdr3_length: 13; v_call: TRBV28; d_call: -; clone_size: few; j_call: TRBJ1-4; cdr3_aa: CASSWAAAEKLFF; cdr3_nt: TGTGCCAGCAGTTGGGCGGCGGCTGAAAAACTGTTTTTT
cdr3_length: 13; v_call: TRBV9; d_call: -; clone_size: -; j_call: TRBJ1-1; cdr3_aa: CASSAGTNTEAFF; cdr3_nt: TGTGCCAGCAGTGCCGGGACTAACACTGAAGCTTTCTTT
cdr3_length: 10; v_call: TRBV29-1; d_call: -; clone_size: -; j_call: TRBJ2-7; cdr3_aa: CSVMEVEQYF; cdr3_nt: TGCAGCGTTATGGAGGTCGAGCAGTACTTC
cdr3_length: 16; v_call: TRBV7-2; d_call: -; clone_size: -; j_call: TRBJ2-3; cdr3_aa: CASSLGQAGHTDTQYF; cdr3_nt: TGTGCCAGCAGCTTAGGGCAGGCCGGACACACAGATACGCAGTATTTT
cdr3_length: 13; v_call: TRBV11-3; d_call: -; clone_size: few; j_call: TRBJ2-7; cdr3_aa: CASSPPSSAEQYF; cdr3_nt: TGTGCCAGCAGCCCACCGTCGTCCGCCGAGCAGTACTTC
cdr3_length: 15; v_call: TRBV28; d_call: -; clone_size: -; j_call: TRBJ1-1; cdr3_aa: CASSRNPATWAEAFF; cdr3_nt: TGTGCCAGCAGTCGAAACCCGGCGACCTGGGCTGAAGCTTTCTTT
cdr3_length: 13; v_call: TRBV5-1; d_call: -; clone_size: -; j_call: TRBJ1-4; cdr3_aa: CASSSDPSEKLFF; cdr3_nt: TGCGCCAGCAGCTCGGACCCCAGTGAAAAACTGTTTTTT
cdr3_length: 15; v_call: TRBV19; d_call: -; clone_size: -; j_call: TRBJ1-1; cdr3_aa: CASSTHAATNTEAFF; cdr3_nt: TGTGCCAGTAGCACTCATGCGGCCACTAACACTGAAGCTTTCTTT
cdr3_length: 14; v_call: TRBV6-1; d_call: -; clone_size: -; j_call: TRBJ2-1; cdr3_aa: CASGDSVGHNEQFF; cdr3_nt: TGTGCCAGCGGCGATTCGGTCGGGCACAATGAGCAGTTCTTC
cdr3_length: 15; v_call: TRBV7-9; d_call: -; clone_size: -; j_call: TRBJ2-7; cdr3_aa: CASSLGGARKSEQYF; cdr3_nt: TGTGCCAGCAGCTTAGGGGGGGCGCGGAAGAGCGAGCAGTACTTC
cdr3_length: 12; v_call: TRBV2; d_call: -; clone_size: once; j_call: TRBJ2-7; cdr3_aa: CASKGLLDEQYF; cdr3_nt: TGTGCCAGCAAAGGTCTACTGGACGAGCAGTACTTC
cdr3_length: 15; v_call: TRBV9; d_call: TRBD1; clone_size: -; j_call: TRBJ1-1; cdr3_aa: CASSPRTGVNTEAFF; cdr3_nt: TGTGCCAGCAGCCCCCGGACAGGGGTGAACACTGAAGCTTTCTTT
cdr3_length: 15; v_call: TRBV28; d_call: -; clone_size: -; j_call: TRBJ1-5; cdr3_aa: CASSKRGTDDQPQHF; cdr3_nt: TGTGCCAGCAGTAAAAGGGGGACGGATGATCAGCCCCAGCATTTT
cdr3_length: 11; v_call: TRBV12-5; d_call: -; clone_size: -; j_call: TRBJ2-3; cdr3_aa: CASGLDDTQYF; cdr3_nt: TGTGCTAGTGGTTTAGATGATACGCAGTATTTT
cdr3_length: 11; v_call: TRBV20-1; d_call: -; clone_size: -; j_call: TRBJ2-3; cdr3_aa: CSARVTDTQYF; cdr3_nt: TGCAGTGCTAGAGTGACTGATACGCAGTATTTT
cdr3_length: 15; v_call: TRBV11-2; d_call: TRBD1; clone_size: -; j_call: TRBJ2-1; cdr3_aa: CASSLMQGEYNEQFF; cdr3_nt: TGTGCCAGCAGCTTAATGCAGGGGGAGTACAATGAGCAGTTCTTC
cdr3_length: 15; v_call: TRBV5-1; d_call: -; clone_size: -; j_call: TRBJ2-1; cdr3_aa: CASSLENNPGVGQFF; cdr3_nt: TGCGCCAGCAGCTTGGAAAACAACCCTGGGGTGGGGCAGTTCTTC
cdr3_length: 15; v_call: TRBV11-2; d_call: TRBD2; clone_size: -; j_call: TRBJ2-7; cdr3_aa: CASSNPLAGAPEQYF; cdr3_nt: TGTGCCAGCAGCAACCCTCTAGCGGGAGCGCCCGAGCAGTACTTC
cdr3_length: 14; v_call: TRBV7-8; d_call: -; clone_size: -; j_call: TRBJ2-5; cdr3_aa: CASSLEGSQETQYF; cdr3_nt: TGTGCCAGCAGCTTAGAAGGCAGCCAAGAGACCCAGTACTTC
cdr3_length: 12; v_call: TRBV7-2; d_call: -; clone_size: once; j_call: TRBJ1-2; cdr3_aa: CASSVGHYGYTF; cdr3_nt: TGTGCCAGCAGCGTAGGACACTATGGCTACACCTTC
cdr3_length: 14; v_call: TRBV5-4; d_call: TRBD1; clone_size: -; j_call: TRBJ1-2; cdr3_aa: CASSLLGTGGGYTF; cdr3_nt: TGTGCCAGCAGCTTGCTCGGGACAGGGGGAGGCTACACCTTC
cdr3_length: 14; v_call: TRBV27; d_call: -; clone_size: -; j_call: TRBJ2-3; cdr3_aa: CASRGWEAGDTQYF; cdr3_nt: TGTGCCAGCAGGGGGTGGGAGGCAGGAGATACGCAGTATTTT
cdr3_length: 16; v_call: TRBV27; d_call: TRBD2; clone_size: -; j_call: TRBJ2-1; cdr3_aa: CASSFLLAGGLSEQFF; cdr3_nt: TGTGCCAGCAGTTTTCTACTAGCGGGAGGGCTCTCTGAGCAGTTCTTC
cdr3_length: 17; v_call: TRBV28; d_call: TRBD1; clone_size: -; j_call: TRBJ2-7; cdr3_aa: CASTDGTGGLVYLEQYF; cdr3_nt: TGTGCCAGCACCGACGGGACAGGGGGTCTGGTTTACCTCGAGCAGTACTTC
cdr3_length: 15; v_call: TRBV27; d_call: -; clone_size: -; j_call: TRBJ1-1; cdr3_aa: CASSSGRILNTEAFF; cdr3_nt: TGTGCCAGCAGTTCTGGGAGGATTCTCAACACTGAAGCTTTCTTT
cdr3_length: 14; v_call: TRBV5-1; d_call: TRBD2; clone_size: -; j_call: TRBJ2-7; cdr3_aa: CASSFAGGGYEQYF; cdr3_nt: TGCGCCAGCAGCTTCGCGGGAGGAGGATACGAGCAGTACTTC
cdr3_length: 13; v_call: TRBV6-1; d_call: -; clone_size: -; j_call: TRBJ1-2; cdr3_aa: CASSEPQGSGYTF; cdr3_nt: TGTGCCAGCAGTGAGCCCCAGGGTTCCGGCTACACCTTC
cdr3_length: 15; v_call: TRBV7-8; d_call: -; clone_size: -; j_call: TRBJ2-2; cdr3_aa: CASSLAGRTPGELFF; cdr3_nt: TGTGCCAGCAGCTTAGCTGGGAGAACACCCGGGGAGCTGTTTTTT
cdr3_length: 12; v_call: TRBV11-2; d_call: -; clone_size: -; j_call: TRBJ2-5; cdr3_aa: CASSFGQETQYF; cdr3_nt: TGTGCCAGCAGCTTCGGGCAAGAGACCCAGTACTTC
cdr3_length: 19; v_call: TRBV7-2; d_call: TRBD2; clone_size: -; j_call: TRBJ2-7; cdr3_aa: CASSTPGTSGLSHSYEQYF; cdr3_nt: TGTGCCAGCAGCACACCCGGGACTAGCGGGCTATCCCACTCCTACGAGCAGTACTTC
cdr3_length: 15; v_call: TRBV7-3; d_call: TRBD1; clone_size: -; j_call: TRBJ1-2; cdr3_aa: CASSIGAGQGFGYTF; cdr3_nt: TGTGCCAGCAGCATAGGGGCGGGACAGGGGTTTGGCTACACCTTC
cdr3_length: 15; v_call: TRBV10-3; d_call: -; clone_size: -; j_call: TRBJ2-3; cdr3_aa: CAISASTGSTDTQYF; cdr3_nt: TGTGCCATCAGTGCCTCGACAGGAAGCACAGATACGCAGTATTTT
cdr3_length: 15; v_call: TRBV5-1; d_call: -; clone_size: -; j_call: TRBJ2-5; cdr3_aa: CASSRIGTAQETQYF; cdr3_nt: TGCGCCAGCAGCCGCATAGGGACGGCCCAAGAGACCCAGTACTTC
cdr3_length: 15; v_call: TRBV27; d_call: TRBD1; clone_size: -; j_call: TRBJ2-7; cdr3_aa: CASRGMDRGLDEQYF; cdr3_nt: TGTGCCAGCAGGGGCATGGACAGGGGGCTAGACGAGCAGTACTTC